This entry concerns a single T cell receptor beta chain. Germline CDR1 and CDR2: SQVTM and ANQGSEA. Between the trimmed V and J ends, which lost 4 bases and 7 bases, there was a span of 11 bases. CDR3 length equals 11 residues. In the authors' methods: Estimation of nucleated cell counts was performed using reference gene primer amplification. Libraries were prepared by immunoSEQ multiplex PCR; TCRdb keeps only in-frame clonotypes and omits some of them. Clone size and V and J calls were adopted from that table, with D and trimming inferred from the DNA. This repertoire shows about 190,000 clones, around 80% found once; its top ten account for less than 3.5%. The sample originates from a study of blood T cell repertoires in COVID-19. About the study: Samples of COVID-19 (acute and convalescent) were obtained from the United States, Italy and Spain. From T cells, B-cell-depleted T cells, or PBMCs came the material, which was cDNA or gDNA.

Sequences were obtained from peripheral blood. V and J are TRBV29-1 and TRBJ2-7, with D maybe TRBD1 (5 bases). This receptor was identified in a middle-aged man with active or convalescent COVID-19. In DNA form, the CDR3 reads TGCAGCGTTGCTGGGGCGAGTGAGCAGTACTTC. Its protein product is CSVAGASEQYF.